This T cell receptor (beta chain) was documented in a study of cytomegalovirus exposure and HLA in healthy donors. Study-level results: In a later analysis, HLA-C alleles had the fewest associated TCRs, DRB1 alleles the most. Sequencing likely generated an artifact that appeared as a cluster of highly shared sequence variants. In a later analysis, more than 15,000 TCR beta sequences were associated with HLA alleles at 0.05 false discovery rate.

Between the trimmed V and J ends, which lost 6 bases and 9 bases, there was a span of 15 bases. Germline V CDR1 and CDR2: WNHNN, SYGVQD (reference sequence). There are 13 residues in the CDR3. With regard to this clone: What it binds is not known.

Researchers ran the PCR with 60 Vbeta and 13 Jbeta primers. Libraries were prepared by immunoSEQ multiplex PCR; TCRdb keeps only in-frame clonotypes and omits some of them. The table records about 130,000 clones, around 82% of them present only once. The clonotype comes from a woman aged 40 to 49 in good health and CMV-seropositive. Source material: PBMCs. This chain connects TRBV10-1 to TRBJ2-1; D may be TRBD2 (5 bases). The CDR3 sequence: CASSRVYEGEQFF. The DNA for the CDR3 is TGCGCCAGCAGCCGGGTCTACGAGGGTGAGCAGTTCTTC.